This T cell receptor (beta chain) came from a study of T-cell reconstitution after alpha-beta-depleted transplantation in children. Researchers prepared the TCRbeta library using unique molecular identifiers, the study reports. TCRdb independently ran MiXCR on the PCR reads; one entry per CDR3 protein. The sample records about 360,000 distinct CDR3 sequences, 13% being singletons. Germline V gene data show CDR1 as LGHNA and CDR2 as YSLEER. CDR3 length: 15 amino acids. V was shortened by 3 bases and J by 7 bases, with 16 bases between the two germline ends. In this sample, this clonotype turned up once.

The sequence derives from a human donor who donated a stem cell graft to a child with Fanconi anemia. The rearrangement links TRBV4-3 to TRBJ2-1; D remains unclear. The specimen comprised PBMCs, sampled from the stem cell graft. The CDR3 region is CASSHLKGLRNEQFF. CDR3 in DNA: TGCGCCAGCAGCCATCTGAAAGGGTTAAGAAATGAGCAGTTCTTC.